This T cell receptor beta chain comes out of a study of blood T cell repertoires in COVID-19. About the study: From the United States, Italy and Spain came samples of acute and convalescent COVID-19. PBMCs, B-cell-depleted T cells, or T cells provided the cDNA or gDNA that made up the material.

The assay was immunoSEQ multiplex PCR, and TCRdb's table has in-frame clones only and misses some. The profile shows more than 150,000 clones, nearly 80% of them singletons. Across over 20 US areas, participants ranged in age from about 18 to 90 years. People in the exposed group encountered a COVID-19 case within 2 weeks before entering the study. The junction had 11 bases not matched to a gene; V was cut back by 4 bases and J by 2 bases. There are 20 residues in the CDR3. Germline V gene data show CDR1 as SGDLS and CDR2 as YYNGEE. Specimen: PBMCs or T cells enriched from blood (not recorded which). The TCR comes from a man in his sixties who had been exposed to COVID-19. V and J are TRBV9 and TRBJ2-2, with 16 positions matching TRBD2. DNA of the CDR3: TGTGCCAGCAGCCCGTTCCACGGGACTAGCGGGAGGGGAAACACCGGGGAGCTGTTTTTT. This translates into CASSPFHGTSGRGNTGELFF.